Given below is one TCR beta chain in context. The target antigen is unknown. Trimming stripped 0 bases from V and 2 bases from J, with 0 bases between. The germline gives CDR1 SGHDT, CDR2 YYEEEE. CDR3 size: 13 residues. The entry originates in a study of a mutant IDH1 vaccine in newly diagnosed glioma. Background on the study: Vaccine dosing followed radiotherapy by 4-6 weeks, or accompanied temozolomide cycles. Treated patients had a mean age of around 40 years and a 62.5% male, 37.5% female split.

The time point here: week 11, during vaccination. Each dose delivered 300 ug of mutant IDH1 20-mer peptide subcutaneously with imiquimod. Patients carried new grade 3 or 4 IDH1-mutant astrocytomas lacking nuclear ATRX. Only in-frame clones appear in the TCRdb table, and some are missing; sequencing was by immunoSEQ multiplex PCR. The sample has 100,000 to 150,000 clones; roughly 77% are singletons. The chain recombines TRBV5-6 with TRBJ2-6; D gene ambiguous. This clonotype originated in a man in his forties or fifties with glioma. The sample here was PBMCs, taken from a glioma patient whose treatment included an IDH1 peptide vaccine. CDR3 amino acids: CASSLAGANVLTF. The CDR3, as DNA: TGTGCCAGCAGCTTGGCTGGGGCCAACGTCCTGACTTTC.